This T cell receptor (beta chain) comes out of a study of blood T cells in healthy people across ages. Turning to the study itself: The template switching approach captured approximately one barcoded beta molecule for every two T cells.

The use of a sample-barcoded 5' primer and a J-beta primer mix characterized a second PCR of roughly 7 to 12 cycles. TCRdb re-analysed the 5' RACE reads in MiXCR, keeping a single row per CDR3 protein. The sample contains 650,000 to 800,000 distinct CDR3 sequences, over 40% of which appear only once. Study outcomes and limitations: More naive CD4+ cells and higher diversity were found in long-lived than in aged donors. Older individuals had lower TCR beta diversity per million T cells (the decline was roughly linear). There was no known CMV status for donors, so expanded clonotype changes were possibly confounded.

V was clipped by 4 bases and J by 1 base; unmatched bases: 14. This CDR3 is 18 amino acids long. The germline V gene encodes CDR1 SGHRS and CDR2 YFSETQ. Worth noting for this clonotype: The antigen is unknown.

V is TRBV5-1 and J is TRBJ2-1; 7 bases are a match to TRBD1. The sample consisted of blood. The source is an elderly woman in good health. The CDR3 sequence: CASSRRDSLDLSYNEQFF. In DNA, the CDR3 is TGCGCCAGCAGCCGCCGGGACAGCCTTGACCTGTCCTACAATGAGCAGTTCTTC.